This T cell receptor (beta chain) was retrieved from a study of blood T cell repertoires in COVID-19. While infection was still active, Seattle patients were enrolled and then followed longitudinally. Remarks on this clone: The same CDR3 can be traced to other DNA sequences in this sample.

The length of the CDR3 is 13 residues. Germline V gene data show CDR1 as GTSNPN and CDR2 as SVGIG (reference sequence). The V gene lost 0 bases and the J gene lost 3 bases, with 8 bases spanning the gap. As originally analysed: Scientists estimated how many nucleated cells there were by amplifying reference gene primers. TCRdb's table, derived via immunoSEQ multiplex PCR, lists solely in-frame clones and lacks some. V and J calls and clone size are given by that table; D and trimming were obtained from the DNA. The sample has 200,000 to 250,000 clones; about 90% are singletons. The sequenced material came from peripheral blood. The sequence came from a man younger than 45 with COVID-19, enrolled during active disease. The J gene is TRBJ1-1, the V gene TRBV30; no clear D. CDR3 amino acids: CAWSVSSDTEAFF. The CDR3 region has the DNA TGTGCCTGGAGTGTATCTTCTGACACTGAAGCTTTCTTT. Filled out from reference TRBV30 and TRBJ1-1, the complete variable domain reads SQTIHQWPATLVQPVGSPLSLECTVEGTSNPNLYWYRQAAGRGLQLLFYSVGIGQISSEVPQNLSASRPQDRQFILSSKKLLLSDSGFYLCAWSVSSDTEAFFGQGTRLTVV.